This TCR beta chain is from a study of regulatory T cells in long-lasting Graves disease. Study outcomes and limitations: When disease was persistent, TRBV28, TRBJ1-2 and TRBJ2-5 were the favored segments.

The CDR3 covers 16 residues. The ends lost 2 bases at V and 11 bases at J; junction bases unmatched: 17. Looked up from germline, CDR1 is MDHEN and CDR2 is SYDVKM. Time point in this sample: newly diagnosed GD, antithyroid drugs for less than 3 months. PBMC RNA was the source of the TCR library. Patients came through an endocrinology department, and that department was in Xi'an, China. EDTA tubes received around 9 milliliters of drawn peripheral blood. In building TCR beta libraries, iRepertoire HTBI primers were used together with Arm-PCR of CDR3 regions. One entry per CDR3 protein, called by TCRdb with MiXCR from the multiplex PCR reads. This sample has about half a million distinct CDR3 sequences, with more than 10% found just once. This clonotype was found many times. Its antigen is unknown. These data were likewise used in another study, on T cells in Graves' hyperthyroidism and ophthalmopathy. As reported in that work: Blood shared most expanded thyroid clonotypes above 0.001.

The receptor comes from a woman aged 30 to 39 with Graves disease. The sample was peripheral blood mononuclear cells (PBMCs), taken at new diagnosis, from a patient treated with antithyroid drugs. This chain connects TRBV28 to TRBJ1-1, with TRBD1 matching 7 bases. The CDR3 protein is CASSLGPPQGGLSAFF. In nucleotides, the CDR3 is TGTGCCAGCAGTTTAGGCCCGCCTCAGGGGGGGCTCTCGGCTTTCTTT.